This T cell receptor beta chain was retrieved from a study of human T cells and chemical hapten exposure. Whole-study context: Throughout the approximately 25-week study, diphenylcyclopropenone was applied weekly to the patients' scalps.

Individual cDNA molecules (in the library) carried attached unique molecular identifiers. MiXCR, run by TCRdb on the RACE reads, gives a single entry per CDR3 protein. The sample records some 190,000 distinct CDR3 sequences, about a fifth being singletons. This clonotype was seen a handful of times. Stated time point: patch test 1, 2 weeks after DPC sensitization. The treatment is: therapeutic diphenylcyclopropenone sensitization with weekly scalp DPC. Blood draws came first, before each patch test. Germline V gene sequence: CDR1 DFQATT, CDR2 SNEGSKA (reference sequence). This CDR3 contains 9 residues. The V end was cut by 6 bases, the J end by 7 bases, with 6 bases between.

The chain uses TRBV20-1 and TRBJ1-2; D uncertain. The sample here was whole blood, taken in connection with sensitization to the hapten diphenylcyclopropenone (DPC). The TCR was taken from a woman aged 45 to 65 with alopecia areata. Some clones in this sample may be carry-over from other donors' samples. The CDR3 bases are TGCAGTGCGGGAGCTGGCTACACCTTC. It encodes CSAGAGYTF.